This T cell receptor beta chain appears in the sequencing data of a study of beta chain features in type 1 diabetes. From germline, CDR1 is SGHRS and CDR2 YFSETQ. The J segment lost 7 bases and the V segment lost 4 bases, leaving 7 bases of the junction unmatched. The length of the CDR3 is 14 residues. The entirety of the isolated RNA underwent reverse transcription, so expressed TCRB transcripts were sequenced. Sequenced by immunoSEQ multiplex PCR; TCRdb stores in-frame clones only, minus some. The sample contains almost 350,000 clones, about 19% of which appear only once. The study, taken as a whole, reports: When Type 1 diabetes patients were examined, their TCRB CDR3s proved moderately but significantly shorter in all four CD4+ subsets.

With regard to this clone: Its antigen is currently unknown.

The rearrangement joins TRBV5-1 to TRBJ2-5, with TRBD1 identical over 10 bases. Sequencing was performed on naive CD4+ T cells from blood. This TCR came from a woman aged 18-35 years in good health. CDR3 DNA sequence: TGCGCCAGCAGCCCGGGACAGGGGAGGGGGACCCAGTACTTC. Its protein is CASSPGQGRGTQYF.